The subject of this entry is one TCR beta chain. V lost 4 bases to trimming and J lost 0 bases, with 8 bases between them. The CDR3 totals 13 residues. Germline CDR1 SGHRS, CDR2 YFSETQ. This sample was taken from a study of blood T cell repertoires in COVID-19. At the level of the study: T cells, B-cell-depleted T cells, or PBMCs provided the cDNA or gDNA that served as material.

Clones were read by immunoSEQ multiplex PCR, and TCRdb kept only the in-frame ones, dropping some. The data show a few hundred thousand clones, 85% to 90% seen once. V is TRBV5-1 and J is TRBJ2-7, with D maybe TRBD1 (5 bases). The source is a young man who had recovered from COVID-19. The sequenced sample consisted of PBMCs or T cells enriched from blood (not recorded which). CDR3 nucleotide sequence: TGCGCCAGCAGCAGGGGTATCTCCTACGAGCAGTACTTC. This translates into CASSRGISYEQYF. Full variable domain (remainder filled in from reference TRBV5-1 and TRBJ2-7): KAGVTQTPRYLIKTRGQQVTLSCSPISGHRSVSWYQQTPGQGLQFLFEYFSETQRNKGNFPGRFSGRQFSNSRSEMNVSTLELGDSALYLCASSRGISYEQYFGPGTRLTVT.